One sample yielded the 24 T cell receptor beta chains listed below, sequenced in a study of CD8 T cells in Susac syndrome. It was with random hexamers that roughly 0.5 to 1 ug RNA was reverse transcribed. TCRdb passed the immunoSEQ multiplex PCR reads through MiXCR, listing each CDR3 protein once. The table includes 150,000 to 200,000 distinct CDR3 sequences, around 95% detected once. Sequenced sample: CD4+ T cells from PBMCs. The receptors derive from a human donor in good health.

The chain is built from TRBV2 and TRBJ1-2; D is undetermined. This CDR3 is 12 amino acids long. The germline CDR1 and CDR2 sequences are SNHLY and FYNNEI. V lost 7 bases and J lost 2, with 8 bases in between. The CDR3 sequence is CASMLANYGYTF. The CDR3 DNA follows: TGTGCCAGCATGTTGGCCAACTATGGCTACACCTTC.

The chain has TRBV3-1 and TRBJ2-1, with D tentatively TRBD1 (6 bases). Germline V lookup: CDR1 LGHDT, CDR2 YNNKEL (reference sequence). The CDR3 totals 12 residues. The V and J ends lost 8 bases and 9 bases respectively, with 14 bases between them. CDR3 coding DNA: TGTGCCAGCCGGGACATTTACGGTGAGCAGTTCTTC. As protein: CASRDIYGEQFF.

This chain's CDR3 is CSASPPGSKNIQYF. CDR3 in DNA: TGCAGTGCTAGCCCTCCGGGATCCAAAAACATTCAGTACTTC. The chain couples TRBV20-1 to TRBJ2-4; D is perhaps TRBD2 (5 bases). The CDR3 runs 14 residues. V was pared by 3 bases and J by 2 bases, with 11 bases between. Per germline, CDR1 DFQATT and CDR2 SNEGSKA (reference sequence).

The CDR3 DNA reads as TGCAGTGCTGCTCAGGTGGACCAGCCCCAGCATTTT. Translating it yields CSAAQVDQPQHF. The chain recombines TRBV20-1 with TRBJ1-5; D uncertain. Germline CDR1 is DFQATT and CDR2 is SNEGSKA (reference sequence). The V end was cut by 5 bases, the J end by 7 bases, with 12 bases between. The CDR3 covers 12 residues.

V and J are TRBV7-9 and TRBJ2-3; 8 positions agree with TRBD2. There are 18 residues in the CDR3. V lost 0 bases and J lost 8; bases outside the gene matches: 16. Germline CDR1 SEHNR, CDR2 FQNEAQ (reference sequence). This chain's CDR3 is CASSLAQWKSSGRSTQYF. The DNA for the CDR3 is TGTGCCAGCAGCTTAGCGCAATGGAAGTCTAGCGGGCGGAGTACGCAGTATTTT.

The chain combines TRBV7-2 with TRBJ2-5, with a weak D call TRBD2 (5 bases). The germline gives CDR1 SGHTA, CDR2 FQGNSA. This CDR3 has 14 residues. Trimming shortened V by 5 bases and J by 2 bases, and 12 bases separated the two germline ends. The CDR3 DNA sequence: TGTGCCAGCAGCCCGACTACTTATCAAGAGACCCAGTACTTC. This gives the protein CASSPTTYQETQYF.

The V and J genes are TRBV7-2 and TRBJ2-7; 10 positions match TRBD2. This CDR3 is built from 14 residues. Germline CDR1 is SGHTA and CDR2 is FQGNSA. J gave up 4 bases and V 5 bases, and 5 bases lay outside the gene matches. The CDR3 loop is CASSLSGGLYEQYF. The CDR3, as DNA: TGTGCCAGCAGCCTTAGCGGGGGGCTATACGAGCAGTACTTC.

The chain carries TRBV2 and TRBJ2-7; tentative D call: TRBD1 (6 bases). The CDR3 length is 14 residues. V was trimmed by 3 bases and J by 1 base, leaving 10 bases between them. Germline V gives CDR1 SNHLY, CDR2 FYNNEI. The CDR3 spells CASSEGAGSYEQYF. CDR3 nucleotides: TGTGCCAGCAGTGAGGGGGCAGGTTCCTACGAGCAGTACTTC.

The chain carries TRBV12-3 or TRBV12-4 and TRBJ1-5, with unresolved D. The ends were cut back, 1 base at V and 6 bases at J, with 4 bases in the middle. The CDR3 has 12 amino acids. CDR3 protein: CASSLEGQPQHF. CDR3 DNA: TGTGCCAGCAGTTTAGAGGGTCAGCCCCAGCATTTT.

V and J are TRBV12-3 or TRBV12-4 and TRBJ2-7; TRBD1 or TRBD2 may be the D gene (5 bases each). The CDR3 contains 15 residues. V was cut by 4 bases and J by 3 bases, with 16 bases left in between. CDR3 residues: CASSSYWDGYYEQYF. In DNA, the CDR3 is TGTGCCAGCAGTTCCTACTGGGACGGATACTACGAGCAGTACTTC.

The chain joins TRBV29-1 to TRBJ1-1, with D possibly being TRBD1 (5 bases). CDR3 length: 10 amino acids. Germline V gene sequence: CDR1 SQVTM, CDR2 ANQGSEA. The CDR3 region is CSGRGTEAFF. CDR3 in DNA: TGCAGTGGACGGGGGACTGAAGCTTTCTTT. The entire variable domain, with the rest obtained from reference TRBV29-1 and TRBJ1-1, is as follows: SAVISQKPSRDICQRGTSLTIQCQVDSQVTMMFWYRQQPGQSLTLIATANQGSEATYESGFVIDKFPISRPNLTFSTLTVSNMSPEDSSIYLCSGRGTEAFFGQGTRLTVV.

The V and J genes are TRBV5-1 and TRBJ2-7; D is ambiguous. The germline V and J ends were trimmed by 0 bases and 7 bases, with 5 bases remaining between them. The CDR3 loop spans 11 amino acids. CDR1 and CDR2 from the germline V gene are SGHRS and YFSETQ. The CDR3, as DNA: TGCGCCAGCAGCTTGGAAGGGGAGCAGTACTTC. Its translation is CASSLEGEQYF.

The chain joins TRBV18 to TRBJ1-6; 7 bases align to TRBD1. In germline, CDR1 is KGHSH, CDR2 LQKENI. The CDR3 is 15 amino acids. With V trimmed by 4 bases and J by 6 bases, 6 bases remained unmatched. The CDR3 DNA is TGTGCCAGCTCACTTCAGGGGGAGAGTAATTCACCCCTCCACTTT. This translates into CASSLQGESNSPLHF. The complete variable domain, with remaining parts taken from reference TRBV18 and TRBJ1-6, reads NAGVMQNPRHLVRRRGQEARLRCSPMKGHSHVYWYRQLPEEGLKFMVYLQKENIIDESGMPKERFSAEFPKEGPSILRIQQVVRGDSAAYFCASSLQGESNSPLHFGNGTRLTVT.

The chain carries TRBV5-5 and TRBJ2-7; no clear D gene. Germline lookup yields CDR1 SGHKS and CDR2 YYEKEE (reference sequence). The CDR3 length is 13 residues. V lost 4 bases and J 7 bases, leaving 15 bases between the germline ends. CDR3 loop: CASSQDILGEQYF. Written as DNA, the CDR3 is TGTGCCAGCAGCCAAGACATCCTGGGGGAGCAGTACTTC.

The genes are TRBV6-1 and TRBJ1-6; no clear D gene. This CDR3 is built from 12 residues. CDR1 MNHNS and CDR2 SASEGT come from the germline V gene. Trimming took 6 bases from V and 7 from J, leaving 7 bases between them. The CDR3 loop is CASRRENSPLHF. The CDR3, as DNA: TGTGCCAGCAGGAGAGAGAATTCACCCCTCCACTTT.

V is TRBV2 and J is TRBJ1-3; D uncertain. The germline V gene encodes CDR1 SNHLY and CDR2 FYNNEI. Trimming left V 4 bases short and J 2 bases short, with 12 bases between. There are 15 residues in the CDR3. CDR3 residues: CASSGTGKAGNTIYF. The CDR3 bases are TGTGCCAGCAGTGGGACGGGGAAAGCTGGAAACACCATATATTTT.

This chain links TRBV29-1 with TRBJ1-1; unclear D gene. The germline V gene has CDR1 SQVTM and CDR2 ANQGSEA. V lost 7 bases, J lost 4 bases, and 19 bases lay in between. The CDR3 spans 14 residues. CDR3 coding DNA: TGCAGCGGAAGGGTGGGCACGTTAGGCACTGAAGCTTTCTTT. Protein product: CSGRVGTLGTEAFF.

The table lists this clonotype with a count of one. This sequence joins TRBV5-1 and TRBJ2-7; D possibly corresponds to TRBD1 (5 bases). Germline assignment: CDR1 SGHRS and CDR2 YFSETQ. The CDR3 length is 14 residues. Trimming left V 10 bases short and J 0 bases short, with 17 bases between. CDR3 nucleotides: TGCGCCTGTCCGTTGCGACAGACCTCCTACGAGCAGTACTTC. Amino acid sequence: CACPLRQTSYEQYF. Together with reference TRBV5-1 and TRBJ2-7, the CDR3 gives the full variable domain: KAGVTQTPRYLIKTRGQQVTLSCSPISGHRSVSWYQQTPGQGLQFLFEYFSETQRNKGNFPGRFSGRQFSNSRSEMNVSTLELGDSALYLCACPLRQTSYEQYFGPGTRLTVT.

The V gene is TRBV7-2, the J gene TRBJ2-5; 12 positions match TRBD2. The CDR3 covers 18 residues. The germline V gene encodes CDR1 SGHTA and CDR2 FQGNSA. V dropped 5 bases and J dropped 7; count of bases not matched to a gene: 17. The chain's CDR3 is CASSLNTLLAGGLGTQYF. The CDR3 DNA reads as TGTGCCAGCAGCCTAAATACCCTTCTAGCGGGGGGGCTCGGGACCCAGTACTTC.

CDR3 nucleotide sequence: TGTGCCAGCTCACTCGCTATAGGCCCGGGACAGGAAGCTTTCTTT. Amino acid sequence: CASSLAIGPGQEAFF. The chain employs TRBV18 and TRBJ1-1, with 7 bases that match TRBD1. Unmatched junction bases numbered 13, after V lost 4 bases and J lost 8 bases. Germline V lookup: CDR1 KGHSH, CDR2 LQKENI. This CDR3 spans 15 amino acids.

This clonotype appeared once. The DNA for the CDR3 is TGTGCCAGCAGCCATCTGGAGAACACTGAAGCTTTCTTT. Translated: CASSHLENTEAFF. The genes are TRBV3-1 and TRBJ1-1, with D unresolved. The CDR3 covers 13 residues. Germline V CDR1 and CDR2: LGHDT, YNNKEL (reference sequence). Trimming shortened V by 3 bases and J by 1 base, and 6 bases separated the two germline ends.

The CDR3 loop reads CSVSPGSGGNIGDTQYF. As DNA, the CDR3 is TGCAGCGTTTCGCCGGGGTCGGGAGGAAATATTGGAGATACGCAGTATTTT. The chain employs TRBV29-1 and TRBJ2-3; 7 bases map to TRBD2. The CDR3 is made up of 17 amino acids. Trimming cost V 5 bases and J 5 bases; bases outside gene matches: 19. Germline V gene sequence: CDR1 SQVTM, CDR2 ANQGSEA.

In its sample, this clonotype was seen once. The J gene is TRBJ1-4, the V gene TRBV4-2, with D possibly matching TRBD1 (5 bases). V lost 1 base to trimming and J lost 3 bases, with 9 bases between them. CDR3 size: 15 residues. Germline CDR1 reads LGHNA; CDR2 reads YNFKEQ. The CDR3 protein is CASSQADRPNEKLFF. Written as DNA, the CDR3 is TGTGCCAGCAGCCAAGCTGACAGACCTAATGAAAAACTGTTTTTT.

The genes are TRBV11-2 and TRBJ2-1, with TRBD2 matching over 12 bases. Trimming took 4 bases from V and 6 from J; bases not matched to a gene: 4. The germline gives CDR1 SGHAT, CDR2 FQNNGV. The CDR3 extends over 15 amino acids. This chain's CDR3 is CASSSSSGGANEQFF. As DNA, the CDR3 is TGTGCCAGCAGCTCCTCTAGCGGGGGGGCCAATGAGCAGTTCTTC.